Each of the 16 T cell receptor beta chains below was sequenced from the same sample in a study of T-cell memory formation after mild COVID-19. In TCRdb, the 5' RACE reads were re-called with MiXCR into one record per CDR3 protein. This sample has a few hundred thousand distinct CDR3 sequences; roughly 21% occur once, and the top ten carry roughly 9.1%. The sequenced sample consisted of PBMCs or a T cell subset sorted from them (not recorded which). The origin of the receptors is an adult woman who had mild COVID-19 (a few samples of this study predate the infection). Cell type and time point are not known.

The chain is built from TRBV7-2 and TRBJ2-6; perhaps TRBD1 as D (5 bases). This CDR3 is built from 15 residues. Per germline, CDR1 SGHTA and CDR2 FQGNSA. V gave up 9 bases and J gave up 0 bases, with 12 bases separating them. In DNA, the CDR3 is TGTGCCAGTACAGGCATAAGCTCTGGGGCCAACGTCCTGACTTTC. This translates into CASTGISSGANVLTF.

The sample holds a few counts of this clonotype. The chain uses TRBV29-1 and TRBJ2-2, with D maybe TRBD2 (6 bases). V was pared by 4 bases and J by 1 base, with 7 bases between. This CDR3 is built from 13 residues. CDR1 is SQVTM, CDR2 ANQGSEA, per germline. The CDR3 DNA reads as TGCAGCGTTGGGCGGGAGAACACCGGGGAGCTGTTTTTT. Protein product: CSVGRENTGELFF.

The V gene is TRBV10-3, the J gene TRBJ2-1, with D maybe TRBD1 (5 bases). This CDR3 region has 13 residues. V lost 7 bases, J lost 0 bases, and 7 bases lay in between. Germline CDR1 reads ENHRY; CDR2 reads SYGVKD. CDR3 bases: TGTGCCATCACAGACAGCTCCTACAATGAGCAGTTCTTC. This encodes CAITDSSYNEQFF.

CDR3 nucleotide sequence: TGTGCCAGCAGCCGAACGGGGGTTAGCGGGGAGGGCGAGCAGTACTTC. This codes for CASSRTGVSGEGEQYF. This rearrangement joins TRBV7-3 to TRBJ2-7; 8 bases are a match to TRBD2. The length of the CDR3 is 16 residues. Unmatched junction bases numbered 15, after V lost 5 bases and J lost 6 bases. Germline values: CDR1 SGHTA, CDR2 FQGTGA.

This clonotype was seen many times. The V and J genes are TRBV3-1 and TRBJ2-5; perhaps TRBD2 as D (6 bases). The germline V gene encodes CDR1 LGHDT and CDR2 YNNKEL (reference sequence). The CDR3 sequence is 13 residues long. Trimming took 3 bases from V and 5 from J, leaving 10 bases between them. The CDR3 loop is CASSHGGKETQYF. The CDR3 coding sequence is TGTGCCAGCAGCCATGGGGGGAAGGAGACCCAGTACTTC.

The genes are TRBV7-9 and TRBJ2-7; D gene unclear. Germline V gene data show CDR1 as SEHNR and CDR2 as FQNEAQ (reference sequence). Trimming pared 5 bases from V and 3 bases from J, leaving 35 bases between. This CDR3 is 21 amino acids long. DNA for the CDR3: TGTGCCAGCAGCCTCCCCTCGAGGAGCCTTCTTATGCCGCTGTCCCACTACGAGCAGTACTTC. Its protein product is CASSLPSRSLLMPLSHYEQYF.

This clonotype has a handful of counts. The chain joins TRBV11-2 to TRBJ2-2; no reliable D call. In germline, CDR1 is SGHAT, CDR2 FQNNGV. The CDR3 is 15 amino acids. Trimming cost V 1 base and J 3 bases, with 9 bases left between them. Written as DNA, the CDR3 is TGTGCCAGCAGCTTAGGTGGTTTGGACACCGGGGAGCTGTTTTTT. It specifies CASSLGGLDTGELFF.

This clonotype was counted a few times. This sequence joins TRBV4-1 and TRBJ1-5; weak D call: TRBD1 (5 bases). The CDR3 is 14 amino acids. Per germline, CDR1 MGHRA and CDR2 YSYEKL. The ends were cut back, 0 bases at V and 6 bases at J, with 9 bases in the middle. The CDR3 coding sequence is TGCGCCAGCAGCCAAGAGGGGGGTGGTCAGCCCCAGCATTTT. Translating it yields CASSQEGGGQPQHF.

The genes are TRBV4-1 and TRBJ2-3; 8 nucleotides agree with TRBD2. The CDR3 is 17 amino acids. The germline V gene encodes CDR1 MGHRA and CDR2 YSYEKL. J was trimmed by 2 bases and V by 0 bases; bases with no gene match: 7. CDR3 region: CASSQDSLADDTDTQYF. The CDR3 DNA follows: TGCGCCAGCAGCCAAGATTCACTAGCGGACGACACAGATACGCAGTATTTT.

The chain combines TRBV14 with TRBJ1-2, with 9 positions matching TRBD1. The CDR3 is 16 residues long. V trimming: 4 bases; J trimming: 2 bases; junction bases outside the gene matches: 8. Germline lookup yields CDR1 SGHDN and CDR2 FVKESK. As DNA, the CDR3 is TGTGCCAGCAGCCGGGACAGGGTAGGAGGAAACTATGGCTACACCTTC. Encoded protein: CASSRDRVGGNYGYTF. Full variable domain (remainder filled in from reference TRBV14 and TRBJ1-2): EAGVTQFPSHSVIEKGQTVTLRCDPISGHDNLYWYRRVMGKEIKFLLHFVKESKQDESGMPNNRFLAERTGGTYSTLKVQPAELEDSGVYFCASSRDRVGGNYGYTFGSGTRLTVV.

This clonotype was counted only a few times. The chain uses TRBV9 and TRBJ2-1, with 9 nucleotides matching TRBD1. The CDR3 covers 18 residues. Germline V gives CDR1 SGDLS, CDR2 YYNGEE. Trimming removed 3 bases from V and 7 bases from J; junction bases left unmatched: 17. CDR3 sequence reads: CASSAKILQGAQINEQFF. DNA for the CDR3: TGTGCCAGCAGCGCAAAGATCCTACAGGGGGCGCAGATAAATGAGCAGTTCTTC.

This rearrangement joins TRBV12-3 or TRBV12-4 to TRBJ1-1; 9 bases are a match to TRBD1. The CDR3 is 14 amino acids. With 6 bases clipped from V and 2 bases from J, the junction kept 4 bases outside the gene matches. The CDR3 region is CASRVGQGNTEAFF. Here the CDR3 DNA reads TGTGCCAGCAGGGTGGGACAGGGAAACACTGAAGCTTTCTTT.

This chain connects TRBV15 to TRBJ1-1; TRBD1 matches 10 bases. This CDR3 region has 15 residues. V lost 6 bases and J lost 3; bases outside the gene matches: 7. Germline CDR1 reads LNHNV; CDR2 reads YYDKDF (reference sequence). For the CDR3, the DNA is TGTGCCACCAGTCTAAAGGGACAGGGGTACACTGAAGCTTTCTTT. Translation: CATSLKGQGYTEAFF.

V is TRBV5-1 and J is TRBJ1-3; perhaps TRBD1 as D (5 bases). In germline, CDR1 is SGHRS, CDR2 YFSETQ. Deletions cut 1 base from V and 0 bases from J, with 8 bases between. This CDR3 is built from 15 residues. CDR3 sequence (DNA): TGCGCCAGCAGCTTGAACGGGGGCTCTGGAAACACCATATATTTT. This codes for CASSLNGGSGNTIYF.

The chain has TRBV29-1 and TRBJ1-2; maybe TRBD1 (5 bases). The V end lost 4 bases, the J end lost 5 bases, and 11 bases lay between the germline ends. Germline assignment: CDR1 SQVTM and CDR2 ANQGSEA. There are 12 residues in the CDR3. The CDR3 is CSVGDGRYGYTF. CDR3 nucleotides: TGCAGCGTTGGGGACGGACGTTATGGCTACACCTTC.

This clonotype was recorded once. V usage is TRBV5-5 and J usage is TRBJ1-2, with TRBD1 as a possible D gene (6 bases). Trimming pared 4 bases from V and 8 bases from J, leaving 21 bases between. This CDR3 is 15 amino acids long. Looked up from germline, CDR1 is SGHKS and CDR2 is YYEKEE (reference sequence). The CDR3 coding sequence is TGTGCCAGCAGCGCACCCAGGGGAGGACTGGGCGGCTACACCTTC. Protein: CASSAPRGGLGGYTF.